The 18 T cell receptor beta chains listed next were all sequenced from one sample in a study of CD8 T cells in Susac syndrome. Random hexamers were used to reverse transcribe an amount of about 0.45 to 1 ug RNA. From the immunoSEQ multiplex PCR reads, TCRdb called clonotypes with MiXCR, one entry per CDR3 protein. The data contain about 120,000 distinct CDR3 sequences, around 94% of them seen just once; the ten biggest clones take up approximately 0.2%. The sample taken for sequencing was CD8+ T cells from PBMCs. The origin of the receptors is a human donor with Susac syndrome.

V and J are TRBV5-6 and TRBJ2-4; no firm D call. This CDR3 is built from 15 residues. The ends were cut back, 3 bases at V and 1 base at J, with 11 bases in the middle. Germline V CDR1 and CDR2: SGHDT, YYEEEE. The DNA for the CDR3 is TGTGCCAGCAGCTATACAGCACTCGCCAAAAACATTCAGTACTTC. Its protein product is CASSYTALAKNIQYF.

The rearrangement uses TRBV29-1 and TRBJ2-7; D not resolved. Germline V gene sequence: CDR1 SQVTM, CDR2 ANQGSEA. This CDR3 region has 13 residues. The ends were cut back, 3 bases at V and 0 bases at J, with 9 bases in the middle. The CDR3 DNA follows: TGCAGCGTTGAGTTTAACTACTCCTACGAGCAGTACTTC. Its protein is CSVEFNYSYEQYF.

The DNA of the CDR3 is TGTGCCAGCAGCTCGCGGTCCTTCTCCTATGGCTACACCTTC. This codes for CASSSRSFSYGYTF. This chain connects TRBV7-2 to TRBJ1-2, with D uncertain. Per the germline V gene, CDR1 is SGHTA and CDR2 is FQGNSA. The CDR3 spans 14 residues. V lost 4 bases, J lost 4 bases, and 13 bases lay in between.

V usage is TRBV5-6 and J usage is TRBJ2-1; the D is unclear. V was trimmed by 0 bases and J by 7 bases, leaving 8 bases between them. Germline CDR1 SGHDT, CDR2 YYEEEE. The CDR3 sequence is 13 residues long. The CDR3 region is CASSLGVGNEQFF. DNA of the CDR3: TGTGCCAGCAGCTTGGGGGTCGGGAATGAGCAGTTCTTC.

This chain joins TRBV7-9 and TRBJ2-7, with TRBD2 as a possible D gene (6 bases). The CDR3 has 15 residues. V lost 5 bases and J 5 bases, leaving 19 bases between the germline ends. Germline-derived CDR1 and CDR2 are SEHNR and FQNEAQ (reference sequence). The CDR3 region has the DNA TGTGCCAGCAGCAGCCATTCGGAACCGGGGGACGAGCAGTACTTC. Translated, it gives CASSSHSEPGDEQYF.

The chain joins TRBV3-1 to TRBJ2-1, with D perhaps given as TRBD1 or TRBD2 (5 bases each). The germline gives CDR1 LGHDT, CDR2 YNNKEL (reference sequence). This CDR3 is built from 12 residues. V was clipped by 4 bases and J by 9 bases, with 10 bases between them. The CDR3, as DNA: TGTGCCAGCAGCCTCCCCGGGACTGAGCAGTTCTTC. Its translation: CASSLPGTEQFF.

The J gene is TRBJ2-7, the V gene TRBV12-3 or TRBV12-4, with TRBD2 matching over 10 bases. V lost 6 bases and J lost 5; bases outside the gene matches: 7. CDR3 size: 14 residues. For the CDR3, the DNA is TGTGCCAGCAGCCCAGCGGGGGGGCGTAACGAGCAGTACTTC. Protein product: CASSPAGGRNEQYF.

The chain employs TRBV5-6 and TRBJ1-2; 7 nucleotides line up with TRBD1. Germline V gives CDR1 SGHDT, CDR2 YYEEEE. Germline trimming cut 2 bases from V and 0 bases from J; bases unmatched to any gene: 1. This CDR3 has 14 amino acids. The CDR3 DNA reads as TGTGCCAGCAGCTTTGACAGGGCTAACTATGGCTACACCTTC. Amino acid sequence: CASSFDRANYGYTF.

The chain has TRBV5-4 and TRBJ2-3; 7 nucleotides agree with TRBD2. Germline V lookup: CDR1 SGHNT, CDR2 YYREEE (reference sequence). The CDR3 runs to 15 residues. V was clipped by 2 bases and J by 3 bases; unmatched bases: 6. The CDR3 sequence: CASSFRGGATDTQYF. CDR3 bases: TGTGCCAGCAGCTTTAGGGGAGGGGCAACAGATACGCAGTATTTT.

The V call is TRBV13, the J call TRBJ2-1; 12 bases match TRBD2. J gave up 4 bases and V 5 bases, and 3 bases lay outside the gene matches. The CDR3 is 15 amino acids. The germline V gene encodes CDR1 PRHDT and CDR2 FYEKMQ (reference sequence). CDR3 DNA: TGTGCCAGCAGCATCACTAGCGGGGGGTACAATGAGCAGTTCTTC. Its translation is CASSITSGGYNEQFF.

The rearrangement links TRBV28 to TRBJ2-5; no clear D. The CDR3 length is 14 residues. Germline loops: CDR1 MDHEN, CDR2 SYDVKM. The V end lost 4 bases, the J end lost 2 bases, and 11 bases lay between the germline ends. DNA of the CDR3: TGTGCCAGCAGTTACCCTTACTCGCAAGAGACCCAGTACTTC. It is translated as CASSYPYSQETQYF.

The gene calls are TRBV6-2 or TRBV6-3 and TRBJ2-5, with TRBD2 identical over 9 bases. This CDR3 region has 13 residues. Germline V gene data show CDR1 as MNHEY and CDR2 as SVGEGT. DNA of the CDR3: TGTACCGTGGCTAGCGGGGCCGAAGGGACCCAGTACTTC. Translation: CTVASGAEGTQYF.

CDR3 in DNA: TGTGCCAGCAGCCCTATGACAGGGCCGGGCACTGAAGCTTTCTTT. As protein: CASSPMTGPGTEAFF. The chain joins TRBV7-3 to TRBJ1-1, with 7 bases matching TRBD1. Germline V gene sequence: CDR1 SGHTA, CDR2 FQGTGA. The CDR3 is 15 residues long. J was trimmed by 4 bases and V by 5 bases; bases with no gene match: 10.

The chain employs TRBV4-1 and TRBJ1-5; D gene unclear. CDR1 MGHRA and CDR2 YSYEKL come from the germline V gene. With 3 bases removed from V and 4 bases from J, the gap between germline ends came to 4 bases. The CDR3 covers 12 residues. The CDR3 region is CASSHENQPQHF. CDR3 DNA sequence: TGCGCCAGCAGCCACGAGAATCAGCCCCAGCATTTT.

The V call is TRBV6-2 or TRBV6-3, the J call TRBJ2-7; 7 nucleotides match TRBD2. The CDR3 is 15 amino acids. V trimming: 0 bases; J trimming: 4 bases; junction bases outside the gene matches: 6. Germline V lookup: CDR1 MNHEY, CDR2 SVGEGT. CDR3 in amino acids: CASSYSAGEEYEQYF. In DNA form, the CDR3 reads TGTGCCAGCAGTTACTCGGCGGGGGAGGAGTACGAGCAGTACTTC.

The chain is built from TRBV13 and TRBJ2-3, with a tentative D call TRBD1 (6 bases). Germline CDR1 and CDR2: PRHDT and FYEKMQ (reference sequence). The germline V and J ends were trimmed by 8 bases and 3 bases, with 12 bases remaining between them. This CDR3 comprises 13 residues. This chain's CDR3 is CASGAQGTDTQYF. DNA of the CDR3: TGTGCCAGCGGGGCGCAGGGGACAGATACGCAGTATTTT.

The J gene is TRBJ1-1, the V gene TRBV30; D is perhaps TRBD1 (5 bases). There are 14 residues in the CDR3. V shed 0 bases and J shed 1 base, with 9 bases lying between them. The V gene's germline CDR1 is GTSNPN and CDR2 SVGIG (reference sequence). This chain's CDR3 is CAWSVTGGNTEAFF. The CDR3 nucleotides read TGTGCCTGGAGTGTCACCGGGGGGAACACTGAAGCTTTCTTT. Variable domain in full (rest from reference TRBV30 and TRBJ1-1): SQTIHQWPATLVQPVGSPLSLECTVEGTSNPNLYWYRQAAGRGLQLLFYSVGIGQISSEVPQNLSASRPQDRQFILSSKKLLLSDSGFYLCAWSVTGGNTEAFFGQGTRLTVV.

CDR3 region: CASSWTVESEKLFF. The CDR3 nucleotides are TGTGCCAGTAGCTGGACGGTGGAGAGTGAAAAACTGTTTTTT. The V gene is TRBV19, the J gene TRBJ1-4; no clear D gene. Trimming stripped 6 bases from V and 7 bases from J, with 15 bases between. This CDR3 contains 14 residues. Germline V gene data show CDR1 as LNHDA and CDR2 as SQIVND (reference sequence). Based on the CDR3 plus reference TRBV19 and TRBJ1-4, the full variable domain is DGGITQSPKYLFRKEGQNVTLSCEQNLNHDAMYWYRQDPGQGLRLIYYSQIVNDFQKGDIAEGYSVSREKKESFPLTVTSAQKNPTAFYLCASSWTVESEKLFFGSGTQLSVL.